This T cell receptor (beta chain) was found in a study of T cells in Graves' hyperthyroidism and ophthalmopathy. Amplified TCR beta CDR3 regions came from RNA transcripts. With the HTBI primer set, the TCR CDR3 went through a first round of RT-PCR. TCRdb recomputed calls from the multiplex PCR reads with MiXCR, one row per CDR3 protein. The data show around 300,000 distinct CDR3 sequences, roughly 15% seen once. Sequencing was performed on blood. The clonotype was recovered from a woman aged 50 to 60 with Graves' hyperthyroidism that later progressed to Graves' ophthalmopathy.

CDR3: CASSFGRPIYNEQFF. The CDR3 DNA sequence: TGTGCCAGCAGTTTTGGTAGACCAATCTACAATGAGCAGTTCTTC. The chain carries TRBV27 and TRBJ2-1; D ambiguous. Trimming removed 3 bases at V and 3 bases at J, with 12 bases between. There are 15 residues in the CDR3. Looked up from germline, CDR1 is MNHEY and CDR2 is SMNVEV (reference sequence).